This TCR beta chain was sequenced for a study of blood T cell repertoires in COVID-19. Study overall: The samples span acute and convalescent COVID-19 from the United States, Italy and Spain.

The CDR3 is 16 residues long. The V segment lost 5 bases and the J segment 2 bases; nucleotides outside the gene matches: 12. Looked up from germline, CDR1 is SEHNR and CDR2 is FQNEAQ (reference sequence). The method was immunoSEQ multiplex PCR; TCRdb's version includes in-frame clones alone and lacks a portion of them. The sample shows 500,000 to 600,000 clones, about 89% of them seen only once. Sample: peripheral blood. The source is a woman between 45 and 60 years old with COVID-19, enrolled during active disease. The gene calls are TRBV7-9 and TRBJ2-7, with 7 bases fitting TRBD1. CDR3 residues: CASSPMGTGTAYEQYF. DNA of the CDR3: TGTGCCAGCAGCCCCATGGGCACCGGGACAGCCTACGAGCAGTACTTC.